Listed here are 15 T cell receptor beta chains from one sample, sequenced in a study of regulatory T cells in long-lasting Graves disease. For TCR beta, libraries came from iRepertoire HTBI primers and Arm-PCR of CDR3 regions. TCRdb reprocessed the multiplex PCR reads with MiXCR, giving one entry per CDR3 protein. Among hundreds of thousands of distinct CDR3 sequences listed, 20% were seen once. The time point denotes: persistent/refractory GD, antithyroid drugs over 5 years with positive TRAb. Extracted RNA from PBMCs served as the source of the TCR library. The sequences come from peripheral blood mononuclear cells (PBMCs), collected when the disease was refractory, from a patient treated with antithyroid drugs. The receptor source for this set is a female donor with Graves disease.

With regard to this clonotype: Just one base apart from a much larger clone, this may be a read error. The gene calls are TRBV7-2 and TRBJ2-7; D gene ambiguous. The germline CDR1 and CDR2 sequences are SGHTA and FQGNSA. This CDR3 region has 15 residues. The CDR3 DNA sequence: TGTGCCAGCAGCTTAGGGATCGGGTACTCCTACGGGCAGTACTTC. Translation: CASSLGIGYSYGQYF.

This clonotype was seen many times. The chain employs TRBV2 and TRBJ2-7; TRBD1 might be the D (6 bases). The germline V and J ends were trimmed by 6 bases and 4 bases, with 13 bases remaining between them. Germline-derived CDR1 and CDR2 are SNHLY and FYNNEI. The CDR3 spans 13 residues. Here the CDR3 reads CASRTGTLYEQYF. The CDR3 bases are TGTGCCAGCAGGACCGGGACATTGTACGAGCAGTACTTC.

This clonotype was observed at least ten times. The rearrangement links TRBV11-2 to TRBJ2-7; TRBD2 matches 8 bases. This CDR3 contains 16 residues. V shed 0 bases and J 5 bases; nucleotides not matched to a gene: 9. CDR1 and CDR2 from the germline V gene are SGHAT and FQNNGV. The CDR3 loop is CASSLDGSGSYNEQYF. CDR3 DNA sequence: TGTGCCAGCAGCTTAGATGGCAGCGGGAGTTACAACGAGCAGTACTTC. The full variable domain, rest sourced from reference TRBV11-2 and TRBJ2-7, is EAGVAQSPRYKIIEKRQSVAFWCNPISGHATLYWYQQILGQGPKLLIQFQNNGVVDDSQLPKDRFSAERLKGVDSTLKIQPAKLEDSAVYLCASSLDGSGSYNEQYFGPGTRLTVT.

This clonotype was detected only once. One base away lies a much larger clone, so this may be a sequencing read error. The chain links TRBV20-1 to TRBJ1-1, with 7 positions matching TRBD1. Germline trimming cut 3 bases from V and 6 bases from J; bases unmatched to any gene: 7. This CDR3 comprises 13 residues. Germline V gene sequence: CDR1 DFQATT, CDR2 SNEGSKA (reference sequence). CDR3 nucleotide sequence: TGCAGTGCTAGGTACAGGGGTTCCGCTGAAGCTTTCTTT. Translating gives CSARYRGSAEAFF.

This clonotype came up many times. V and J are TRBV6-1 and TRBJ2-7; possible D gene TRBD2, 6 bases. Trimming took 8 bases from V and 6 from J, leaving 20 bases between them. CDR1 MNHNS and CDR2 SASEGT come from the germline V gene. This CDR3 has 14 residues. CDR3 amino acids: CASQVSGTGPEQYF. CDR3 in DNA: TGTGCCAGCCAAGTTAGCGGCACGGGCCCCGAGCAGTACTTC.

At least ten counts were recorded for this clonotype. This chain joins TRBV20-1 and TRBJ2-6; unclear D gene. CDR3 length: 15 amino acids. Germline V CDR1 and CDR2: DFQATT, SNEGSKA (reference sequence). Trimming removed 0 bases at V and 1 base at J, with 7 bases between. The CDR3 bases are TGCAGTGCTAGAGATGGTCTTTCTGGGGCCAACGTCCTGACTTTC. Amino acid sequence: CSARDGLSGANVLTF.

This clonotype has a count of ten or more. V and J are TRBV12-3 or TRBV12-4 and TRBJ2-7; 7 bases are shared with TRBD1. With V trimmed by 7 bases and J by 2 bases, 8 bases remained unmatched. The CDR3 length is 14 residues. CDR3 nucleotides: TGTGCCAGCACCATCGGCCAGGGGGCCTACGAGCAGTACTTC. Encoded protein: CASTIGQGAYEQYF.

This clonotype was detected ten times or more. The V gene is TRBV30, the J gene TRBJ2-4; a possible D gene is TRBD2 (6 bases). The V gene's germline CDR1 is GTSNPN and CDR2 SVGIG (reference sequence). The CDR3 spans 17 residues. Trimming took off 1 base at V and 7 bases at J, with 23 bases between the two ends. This chain's CDR3 is CAWSGGRVDVGRNIQYF. CDR3 sequence (DNA): TGTGCCTGGAGTGGGGGCAGGGTTGACGTAGGGAGGAACATTCAGTACTTC.

The V gene is TRBV6-5, the J gene TRBJ2-7; tentatively, D is TRBD1 (6 bases). Between the trimmed V and J ends, which lost 4 bases and 0 bases, there was a span of 13 bases. Germline V gives CDR1 MNHEY, CDR2 SVGAGI. The CDR3 is 15 residues long. The CDR3 DNA sequence: TGTGCCAGCAGTTTTTCCAGGGGTTTCTCCTACGAGCAGTACTTC. This translates into CASSFSRGFSYEQYF.

This clonotype appeared many times. The V and J genes are TRBV7-8 and TRBJ2-5, with a tentative D call TRBD1 (5 bases). The CDR3 loop spans 14 amino acids. The V end lost 3 bases, the J end lost 5 bases, and 13 bases lay between the germline ends. Germline CDR1 SGHVS, CDR2 FQNEAQ. In DNA, the CDR3 is TGTGCCAGCAGCTTTTCCCCAGGGATGGAGACCCAGTACTTC. Protein product: CASSFSPGMETQYF.

The V gene is TRBV18, the J gene TRBJ1-6; TRBD1 matches at 9 bases. This CDR3 has 16 amino acids. Germline V gene sequence: CDR1 KGHSH, CDR2 LQKENI. V lost 0 bases, J lost 9 bases, and 6 bases stayed unmatched. The CDR3: CASSPPGTGIISPLHF. CDR3 DNA sequence: TGTGCCAGCTCACCACCCGGGACAGGGATAATTTCACCCCTCCACTTT.

Of note for this clonotype: Given a much more abundant clone one base away, this may be a read error. The chain recombines TRBV3-1 with TRBJ1-2; the D gene is possibly TRBD1 (5 bases). The CDR3 extends over 14 amino acids. CDR1 and CDR2 (germline): LGHDT, YNNKEL (reference sequence). The CDR3 coding sequence is TGTGTCAGCAGCCAAGGGTTCAGGGACTATGGCTACACCTTC. Translation: CVSSQGFRDYGYTF.

This clonotype occurred once. This chain joins TRBV20-1 and TRBJ2-5, with 11 nucleotides matching TRBD2. The CDR3 totals 16 residues. Germline V gives CDR1 DFQATT, CDR2 SNEGSKA (reference sequence). V was clipped by 0 bases and J by 7 bases; unmatched bases: 10. The CDR3 DNA is TGCAGTGCTAGAGATCAAGGACTAGCGGGCCTGGGGACCCAGTACTTC. This translates into CSARDQGLAGLGTQYF.

This clonotype has just one count. The chain links TRBV28 to TRBJ2-1; 8 bases match TRBD1. The junction had 5 bases not matched to a gene; V was cut back by 5 bases and J by 5 bases. The CDR3 is 14 amino acids. Germline V gene sequence: CDR1 MDHEN, CDR2 SYDVKM. CDR3: CASSTEDRDNEQFF. The CDR3 region has the DNA TGTGCCAGCAGTACCGAGGACAGGGACAATGAGCAGTTCTTC.

This clonotype has more than one count but fewer than ten. The gene calls are TRBV20-1 and TRBJ2-7, with TRBD2 as a possible D gene (6 bases). The CDR3 spans 16 residues. Germline-derived CDR1 and CDR2 are DFQATT and SNEGSKA (reference sequence). V gave up 0 bases and J gave up 1 base, with 16 bases separating them. The CDR3 region is CSARDRRASASYEQYF. The DNA for the CDR3 is TGCAGTGCTAGAGATCGTAGGGCTAGCGCTTCCTACGAGCAGTACTTC.